This T cell receptor beta chain is from a study of T cell repertoires in cytomegalovirus infection. The CDR3 has 15 residues. The germline gives CDR1 LGHNA, CDR2 YSLEER. Trimming removed 4 bases from V and 13 bases from J, with 22 bases in between. To note about this clonotype: Its cognate antigen is unknown.

A single record per CDR3 protein comes from TCRdb applying MiXCR to the reads. The sample contains hundreds of thousands of distinct CDR3 sequences, around 30% of which appear only once. The sample was cultured CD8+ T cells from PBMCs, taken from culture after CMV antigen stimulation. The rearrangement links TRBV4-3 to TRBJ2-2, with D possibly being TRBD2 (6 bases). The receptor was isolated from a human donor in good health (CMV status not recorded). Some clones in this sample may be carry-over from other donors' samples. Here the CDR3 DNA reads TGCGCCAGCAGCCCGCATCAGGGACTGGGGGTTGCGCTGTTTTTT. Protein sequence: CASSPHQGLGVALFF.